This entry is about one T cell receptor beta chain. Its antigen is currently not known. No qualities accompany the bases; no much larger clone lies one base away. These data originate in a study of blood T cell repertoires in COVID-19 (dated by TCRdb to the early 2020s). Background on the whole study: Samples covering the acute and convalescent phases of COVID-19 were provided by collaborators in the United States, Italy and Spain. The material from the prospective study consisted of cDNA or gDNA derived from T cells, B-cell-depleted T cells, or PBMCs. Deeply sampled blood TCRbeta repertoires from subjects exposed to, actively infected with, or recovered from COVID-19 were included in the dataset. The repertoires were made available in a free public database intended to serve as a resource for research on the immune response to SARS-CoV-2. Samples were obtained from the ongoing ImmuneRACE study (first 160 participants) and from 1,254 subjects provided by 6 global collaborators. Sample metadata almost always included a de-identified subject ID, COVID-19 status, age in years and sex. Where available, HLA class I and class II types were taken from metadata supplied by the sample provider and were not determined by assay-based typing. Beyond this particular receptor, the publication reports: Clinical and demographic metadata were provided uncurated, with the amount varying by source and participant.

At one collaborating source in Seattle, patients were enrolled during active infection and were followed longitudinally through the course of disease. Each collaborating institution followed its own protocols to collect whole blood in K2EDTA tubes. For TCRbeta analysis, collaborators shipped samples as frozen whole blood, isolated PBMCs, or DNA extracted from either of those sample types. V loses 0 bases of germline sequence and J loses 4 bases, and the interval between the two ends is 10 bases. The CDR3 spans 15 residues, from the cysteine through the phenylalanine. Only the CDR3 DNA stays, 45 bases, in frame from base 1. The germline V gene (reference sequence) provides CDR1 LNHNV and CDR2 YYDKDF. TCRbeta CDR3 regions were amplified from genomic DNA by means of the immunoSEQ Assay, a bias-controlled multiplex PCR. In the authors' own workflow: The number of nucleated cells in each sample was estimated from the amplification of reference gene primers within the assay. Sequence reads were collapsed and filtered to measure the absolute abundance of every unique TCRbeta CDR3 rearrangement. Productive Simpson clonality was computed per sample as the square root of Simpson's diversity index over productive rearrangements. This immuneACCESS table, as held by TCRdb, lists in-frame sequences with V and J called but not all clones. Of the missing ones, under half trace to an unresolved V gene in checked studies; the others have no known cause. V and J calls and clone size are copied from that table; D and trimming were computed from the DNA. The sample contains about 170,000 clones, 70% to 90% of them found a single time. The ten largest clones capture approximately 8% of the sample.

The chain links TRBV15 with TRBJ1-5; there is no confident call for the D gene. Sequenced material: peripheral blood. The clonotype comes from a woman older than 75 with COVID-19, enrolled during active disease. The CDR3 region reads CATSRDTEQNQPQHF. The nucleotides are TGTGCCACCAGCAGAGACACAGAACAGAATCAGCCCCAGCATTTT.